A single sample gave rise to the 24 T cell receptor beta chains below, sequenced in a study of spatial heterogeneity in lung cancer. Time point here: sample taken at primary tumor resection. Tumor, nontumor lung or frozen PBMC supplied whole RNA that was sequenced unsorted. TCRdb re-called the 5' RACE reads through MiXCR, storing one row per CDR3 protein. The table records 9,500 to 12,000 distinct CDR3 sequences, 6.3% of them present only once. This specimen consisted of PBMCs, obtained at surgery. The receptors shown here come from a male donor with early-stage non-small cell lung cancer.

This clonotype was counted many times. For a library built for alpha chains, this beta chain is a stray read; little rests on its size. V gene TRBV6-6 combines with J gene TRBJ2-2; a weak D match, TRBD1 (5 bases). Germline V gene lookup returns CDR1 MNHNY and CDR2 SVGAGI (reference sequence). The CDR3 totals 14 residues. With 5 bases removed from V and 2 bases from J, the gap between germline ends came to 9 bases. Here the CDR3 DNA reads TGTGCCAGCAGTCCGCGGACAAACACCGGGGAGCTGTTTTTT. Amino acid sequence: CASSPRTNTGELFF.

This clonotype turned up a few times. Found in a library prepared for alpha chains, this beta chain is an off-target read, and its abundance has little meaning. The chain is built from TRBV15 and TRBJ2-3; possible D gene TRBD2, 7 bases. Looked up from germline, CDR1 is LNHNV and CDR2 is YYDKDF (reference sequence). V was cut by 8 bases and J by 2 bases, with 14 bases left in between. There are 14 residues in the CDR3. The CDR3 nucleotides read TGTGCCACCCGTAGGGCGGGGGCCACAGATACGCAGTATTTT. It yields the protein CATRRAGATDTQYF.

This clonotype showed up many times. Because the library targeted alpha chains, this beta chain is an off-target read whose size means little. This chain connects TRBV11-2 to TRBJ2-5; TRBD1 matches 7 bases. This CDR3 is 15 amino acids long. The V segment lost 5 bases and the J segment 7 bases; nucleotides outside the gene matches: 13. Germline V gene lookup returns CDR1 SGHAT and CDR2 FQNNGV. This CDR3 reads CASSGNPQGLATQYF. The DNA for the CDR3 is TGTGCCAGCAGCGGTAACCCACAGGGGTTGGCGACCCAGTACTTC.

To note about this clonotype: This beta chain represents an off-target read in a library built for alpha chains; its size is of limited meaning. The J gene is TRBJ2-5, the V gene TRBV18; 10 nucleotides line up with TRBD2. The CDR3 length is 18 residues. Looked up from germline, CDR1 is KGHSH and CDR2 is LQKENI. V lost 1 base, J lost 3 bases, and 11 bases stayed unmatched. The CDR3: CASSPRGAGLAGEETQYF. The CDR3 nucleotides read TGTGCCAGCTCACCACGAGGGGCTGGTCTAGCGGGAGAAGAGACCCAGTACTTC.

This clonotype is medium-sized by share. This beta chain slipped into a library made for alpha chains as a stray read, so its size is not meaningful. This chain uses TRBV28 with TRBJ2-3; 9 bases are shared with TRBD1. Germline CDR1 is MDHEN and CDR2 is SYDVKM. Losses at the gene ends were 5 bases for V and 2 bases for J; bases not matched to a gene: 14. CDR3 length: 18 amino acids. CDR3 DNA sequence: TGTGCCAGCAGTACCGGGACAGGGATAGGGGGGGACACAGATACGCAGTATTTT. Residues: CASSTGTGIGGDTDTQYF.

This clonotype was found many times. Since it is a stray read in a library aimed at alpha chains, this beta chain has a size that is not meaningful. The rearrangement links TRBV24-1 to TRBJ2-7; no definite D call. The CDR3 sequence is 14 residues long. From germline, CDR1 is KGHDR and CDR2 SFDVKD. Trimming took off 5 bases at V and 3 bases at J, with 13 bases between the two ends. Here the CDR3 DNA reads TGTGCCACCAGTGCCGCAGTCCTTCACTACGAGCAGTACTTC. It is translated as CATSAAVLHYEQYF.

This clonotype was picked up many times. This beta chain lies outside the target of a library built for alpha chains; its clone size means little. J is TRBJ2-5 and V is TRBV29-1, with 9 nucleotides matching TRBD1. CDR1 is SQVTM and CDR2 is ANQGSEA in the germline V gene. This CDR3 contains 16 residues. The V segment lost 7 bases and the J segment 4 bases; nucleotides outside the gene matches: 16. The CDR3 DNA reads TGCAGCGCTGCACGGGGTGGGACAGGGAGAGGAGAGACCCAGTACTTC. This encodes CSAARGGTGRGETQYF.

This clonotype was seen many times. Being off target in a library aimed at alpha chains, this beta chain has a size of little meaning. V is TRBV20-1 and J is TRBJ1-5; no clear D. This CDR3 has 13 residues. CDR1 is DFQATT and CDR2 is SNEGSKA in the germline V gene (reference sequence). Trimming shortened V by 3 bases and J by 0 bases, and 6 bases separated the two germline ends. CDR3 protein: CSARGSSNQPQHF. The DNA of the CDR3 is TGCAGTGCTAGGGGCAGTAGCAATCAGCCCCAGCATTTT.

At least ten counts were recorded for this clonotype. This beta chain is off target for a library built for alpha chains, so its abundance means little. This chain joins TRBV27 and TRBJ1-6, with 7 bases aligning to TRBD1. The junction had 8 bases not matched to a gene; V was cut back by 5 bases and J by 10 bases. The CDR3 contains 14 residues. Germline V gives CDR1 MNHEY, CDR2 SMNVEV (reference sequence). CDR3 sequence: CASSKNRGGSPLHF. DNA of the CDR3: TGTGCCAGCAGTAAGAACAGGGGAGGATCACCCCTCCACTTT.

This clonotype was seen at least ten times. With the library built for alpha chains, this beta chain is off target and its frequency is not meaningful. The rearrangement uses TRBV20-1 and TRBJ2-7; TRBD2 might be the D (7 bases). The CDR3 has 14 amino acids. Germline V gene lookup returns CDR1 DFQATT and CDR2 SNEGSKA (reference sequence). V lost 4 bases and J 0 bases, leaving 13 bases between the germline ends. The CDR3 protein is CSATYRGASYEQYF. DNA of the CDR3: TGCAGTGCTACTTACCGGGGGGCCTCCTACGAGCAGTACTTC.

By proportion, this clonotype is medium-sized. This beta chain came through as a stray read in a library set up for alpha chains, and its size says little. This chain connects TRBV20-1 to TRBJ2-3; D is unresolved. The germline V and J ends were trimmed by 4 bases and 0 bases, with 14 bases remaining between them. Germline V gives CDR1 DFQATT, CDR2 SNEGSKA (reference sequence). The CDR3 totals 15 residues. The CDR3 is CSAIRLDSSTDTQYF. Written as DNA, the CDR3 is TGCAGTGCTATCAGACTCGACTCTAGCACAGATACGCAGTATTTT.

This clonotype has ten or more counts. This beta chain slipped into a library made for alpha chains as a stray read, so its size is not meaningful. This chain connects TRBV6-6 to TRBJ1-5; a weak D match, TRBD1 (6 bases). In germline, CDR1 is MNHNY, CDR2 SVGAGI (reference sequence). V gave up 2 bases and J gave up 3 bases, with 11 bases separating them. The CDR3 totals 15 residues. CDR3 in DNA: TGTGCCAGCAGTTACCACAGGGATGCCAATCAGCCCCAGCATTTT. This gives the protein CASSYHRDANQPQHF.

As to this clonotype: This beta chain slipped into a library made for alpha chains as a stray read, so its size is not meaningful. The CDR3 loop reads CASSSWTGYTEAFF. The DNA of the CDR3 is TGTGCCAGCAGTTCCTGGACCGGGTACACTGAAGCTTTCTTT. The chain links TRBV6-5 to TRBJ1-1; unclear D gene. The germline CDR1 and CDR2 sequences are MNHEY and SVGAGI. The CDR3 runs 14 residues. The V and J ends lost 4 bases and 3 bases respectively, with 12 bases between them.

In its sample, this clonotype is medium-sized. This beta chain is a stray sequence in a library constructed for alpha chains; its clone size is not meaningful. The chain recombines TRBV29-1 with TRBJ2-7, with TRBD2 matching 7 bases. The CDR3 has 13 amino acids. J was trimmed by 0 bases and V by 5 bases; bases with no gene match: 4. Germline V gene lookup returns CDR1 SQVTM and CDR2 ANQGSEA. CDR3 DNA: TGCAGCGTTCTGCGGGGGAACTCCTACGAGCAGTACTTC. This encodes CSVLRGNSYEQYF.

This clonotype occurred many times. This beta chain lies outside the target of a library built for alpha chains; its clone size means little. This chain joins TRBV4-2 and TRBJ2-7, with D uncertain. CDR3 length equals 14 residues. Germline V gene sequence: CDR1 LGHNA, CDR2 YNFKEQ. Trimming shortened V by 0 bases and J by 3 bases, and 9 bases separated the two germline ends. The CDR3 here is CASSQDIVNYEQYF. CDR3 DNA sequence: TGTGCCAGCAGCCAAGATATAGTTAACTACGAGCAGTACTTC.

A word on this clonotype: The library was built for alpha chains, so this beta chain is an off-target read and its size means little. The rearrangement joins TRBV2 to TRBJ1-5; D not resolved. Trimming removed 6 bases at V and 3 bases at J, with 6 bases between. There are 12 residues in the CDR3. The germline gives CDR1 SNHLY, CDR2 FYNNEI. The CDR3 is CASRDANQPQHF. CDR3 in DNA: TGTGCCAGCAGGGACGCCAATCAGCCCCAGCATTTT.

Within the sample, this clonotype is large. This beta chain is a stray sequence in a library constructed for alpha chains; its clone size is not meaningful. This chain links TRBV6-2 or TRBV6-3 with TRBJ2-2; the match to TRBD2 covers 7 bases. The junction had 6 bases not matched to a gene; V was cut back by 5 bases and J by 6 bases. Germline CDR1 MNHEY, CDR2 SVGEGT. The CDR3 loop spans 14 amino acids. Here the CDR3 DNA reads TGTGCCAGCAGTATACTAGCGCGACCCGGGGAGCTGTTTTTT. Residues: CASSILARPGELFF.

Concerning this clonotype: This beta chain was picked up by a library intended for alpha chains and is off target, so its count carries little meaning. V is TRBV6-4 and J is TRBJ1-1, with unresolved D. Germline V CDR1 and CDR2: MRHNA, SNTAGT. This CDR3 is built from 15 residues. The V end lost 6 bases, the J end lost 0 bases, and 14 bases lay between the germline ends. The CDR3 nucleotides are TGTGCCAGCAGGGTTTCGGGGTTTCTGAACACTGAAGCTTTCTTT. Translated: CASRVSGFLNTEAFF.

By sample share, this clonotype is medium-sized (0.01 to 0.1%). Little can be read into the size of this beta chain, an off-target read in a library designed for alpha chains. The V gene is TRBV7-2, the J gene TRBJ2-5; D is perhaps TRBD2 (5 bases). Trimming took 6 bases from V and 7 from J, leaving 9 bases between them. This CDR3 has 11 amino acids. Germline V gene data show CDR1 as SGHTA and CDR2 as FQGNSA. CDR3 DNA: TGTGCCAGCAGAGTAGAGGGGACCCAGTACTTC. Translation: CASRVEGTQYF.

This clonotype was counted at least ten times. This beta chain appears as a stray read in a library generated for alpha chains; its size is not informative. The V and J genes are TRBV20-1 and TRBJ2-3; a possible D gene is TRBD2 (5 bases). Trimming shortened V by 1 base and J by 3 bases, and 14 bases separated the two germline ends. CDR3 length: 15 amino acids. Germline CDR1 reads DFQATT; CDR2 reads SNEGSKA (reference sequence). The DNA of the CDR3 is TGCAGTGCTAGAGTCTCGGCTAGCAAAACAGATACGCAGTATTTT. This translates into CSARVSASKTDTQYF.

At least ten counts were recorded for this clonotype. The library was prepared for alpha chains; this beta chain is a stray read, so its frequency means little. This sequence joins TRBV20-1 and TRBJ1-4; 10 bases match TRBD1. The germline V gene encodes CDR1 DFQATT and CDR2 SNEGSKA (reference sequence). The J segment lost 8 bases and the V segment lost 3 bases, leaving 6 bases of the junction unmatched. The CDR3 covers 14 residues. CDR3 DNA: TGCAGTGCTAGTGATGGGACAGGGGTAGAAAAACTGTTTTTT. Its translation: CSASDGTGVEKLFF.

This clonotype ranks as medium-sized. This beta chain turned up in a library designed for alpha chains; as an off-target read, its abundance says little. The chain links TRBV29-1 to TRBJ1-2; no clear D gene. The V end lost 7 bases, the J end lost 3 bases, and 9 bases lay between the germline ends. The CDR3 runs 11 residues. Germline V gives CDR1 SQVTM, CDR2 ANQGSEA. The CDR3 region is CSGVTHYGYTF. The CDR3 region has the DNA TGCAGCGGGGTCACCCACTATGGCTACACCTTC.

This clonotype is medium-sized by share. Because this beta chain is a stray read in a library intended to capture alpha chains, its abundance should not be given much weight. The gene calls are TRBV7-2 and TRBJ2-1; D ambiguous. V shed 1 base and J shed 6 bases, with 4 bases lying between them. In germline, CDR1 is SGHTA, CDR2 FQGNSA. This CDR3 spans 12 amino acids. The CDR3 bases are TGTGCCAGCAGCTTAGTCGGCAATGAGCAGTTCTTC. It codes for CASSLVGNEQFF.

This clonotype showed up many times. This beta chain is off target for a library built for alpha chains, so its abundance means little. V gene TRBV28 combines with J gene TRBJ2-3; TRBD1 matches 10 bases. Germline V gives CDR1 MDHEN, CDR2 SYDVKM. The CDR3 runs 14 residues. The V and J ends lost 3 bases and 4 bases, in that order; junction bases with no gene match: 1. The CDR3 region has the DNA TGTGCCAGCAGTTTGACAGGGGGCGCAGATACGCAGTATTTT. Residues: CASSLTGGADTQYF.